The 5 T cell receptor beta chains listed next were all sequenced from one sample in a study of cytomegalovirus exposure and HLA in healthy donors. PCR involved 60 Vbeta and 13 Jbeta primers. Sequencing used immunoSEQ multiplex PCR; TCRdb keeps in-frame clones, though not all of them. The sample lists 100,000 to 150,000 clones; about 80% were seen once. The specimen sequenced was PBMCs. These receptors all stem from a boy aged 2 to 9 in good health and CMV-seronegative.

In the case of this clone: Compared with germline, one end of the junction differs, possibly owing to a read error. V gene TRBV7-9 combines with J gene TRBJ1-2, with 7 bases lining up with TRBD1. The CDR3 extends over 15 amino acids. Germline V lookup: CDR1 SEHNR, CDR2 FQNEAQ (reference sequence). CDR3 sequence (DNA): TGTTCCAGCAGCTTTGGCACAGGGGACAACTATGGCTACACCTTC. This sequence encodes CSSSFGTGDNYGYTF.

This chain connects TRBV7-9 to TRBJ1-2; 7 nucleotides agree with TRBD1. With 2 bases clipped from V and 1 base from J, the junction kept 7 bases outside the gene matches. The CDR3 has 16 amino acids. CDR1 is SEHNR, CDR2 FQNEAQ, per germline (reference sequence). The CDR3 DNA follows: TGTGCCAGCAGCTTAAACCCGGGACAGAGTAACTATGGCTACACCTTC. Protein sequence: CASSLNPGQSNYGYTF. Full variable domain (remainder filled in from reference TRBV7-9 and TRBJ1-2): DTGVSQNPRHKITKRGQNVTFRCDPISEHNRLYWYRQTLGQGPEFLTYFQNEAQLEKSRLLSDRFSAERPKGSFSTLEIQRTEQGDSAMYLCASSLNPGQSNYGYTFGSGTRLTVV.

This clone showed up just once. The same CDR3 also results from other DNA sequences found in this sample. V gene TRBV7-9 combines with J gene TRBJ2-5; 10 positions match TRBD1. V was clipped by 3 bases and J by 4 bases; unmatched bases: 2. CDR1 and CDR2 from the germline V gene are SEHNR and FQNEAQ (reference sequence). The CDR3 runs to 14 residues. The CDR3 region is CASSFRTGGETQYF. CDR3 coding DNA: TGTGCCAGCAGCTTTCGGACAGGGGGAGAGACCCAGTACTTC.

This clone has more than one count but fewer than ten. The chain carries TRBV7-3 and TRBJ2-7, with 7 bases matching TRBD2. CDR1 and CDR2 (germline): SGHTA, FQGTGA. V trimming: 8 bases; J trimming: 1 base; junction bases outside the gene matches: 11. CDR3 length: 15 amino acids. As DNA, the CDR3 is TGTGCCAGCGCCCTTGCCAGCGGGGATTCCTACGAGCAGTACTTC. Its translation is CASALASGDSYEQYF.

The chain combines TRBV7-6 with TRBJ2-7; 8 nucleotides line up with TRBD1. With 4 bases clipped from V and 4 bases from J, the junction kept 9 bases outside the gene matches. The CDR3 is made up of 15 amino acids. Germline loops: CDR1 SGHVS, CDR2 FNYEAQ. CDR3 protein: CASSSSPGQDYEQYF. CDR3 bases: TGTGCCAGCAGCTCTAGTCCGGGACAGGATTACGAGCAGTACTTC.